This T cell receptor (beta chain) was profiled in a study of T cell repertoires in cytomegalovirus infection. For the study at large: CMV epitopes, recently identified HLA-C-restricted and well-studied HLA-B-restricted, were used. Matching HLA type and CMV infection were both indicated by public TCR beta signatures. Findings and limits, study-wide: Clonotypes of TCR beta that were HLA-C-restricted and CMV-specific dominated the ex vivo response.

As for this clonotype: The antigen is undetermined.

A single record per CDR3 protein comes from TCRdb applying MiXCR to the reads. This sample has around 900,000 distinct CDR3 sequences, with 31% found just once. The CDR3 sequence is 15 residues long. Germline V lookup: CDR1 SGHDN, CDR2 FVKESK. V shed 4 bases and J shed 6 bases, with 15 bases lying between them. Sample: cultured CD8+ T cells from PBMCs, taken from culture after CMV antigen stimulation. The clonotype was recovered from a human donor in good health (CMV status not recorded). Some clones in this sample may be carry-over from other donors' samples. The V call is TRBV14, the J call TRBJ2-2; perhaps TRBD2 as D (5 bases). The CDR3 DNA reads as TGTGCCAGCAGCCCTGAGGTCGGGGTCCCCGGGGAGCTGTTTTTT. It is translated as CASSPEVGVPGELFF.